This TCR beta chain appears in the sequencing data of a study of blood T cell repertoires in COVID-19. Study in general: Some COVID-19 samples were acute and others convalescent; all came from the United States, Italy and Spain. From T cells, B-cell-depleted T cells, or PBMCs came the material, which was cDNA or gDNA.

Here immunoSEQ multiplex PCR was the method, and the copy in TCRdb shows in-frame clones only, minus some. The data contain about 270,000 clones, roughly nine tenths of them seen just once; the ten biggest clones take up less than 3%. Across about two dozen US areas, participants ranged in age from 18 to 89 years. Recovered status in Cohort 3 required two negative PCRs, clearance, or symptom resolution. The V gene's germline CDR1 is SQVTM and CDR2 ANQGSEA. The CDR3 covers 13 residues. The V segment lost 5 bases and the J segment 2 bases; nucleotides outside the gene matches: 6. Sequencing input: PBMCs or T cells enriched from blood (not recorded which). The TCR was taken from a woman under 30 who had recovered from COVID-19. The chain combines TRBV29-1 with TRBJ2-7; 7 nucleotides line up with TRBD1. DNA of the CDR3: TGCAGCGTTACTGACAGGGTCCCCTACGAGCAGTACTTC. Translating it yields CSVTDRVPYEQYF.